Shown below are 31 T cell receptor beta chains from a single sample sequenced in a study of CD8+ T cells in alopecia areata. Sequencing used cDNA as its template, made by extracting RNA and reverse transcribing it. Repertoires were generated with immunoSEQ multiplex PCR, while TCRdb's copy carries only in-frame clones and drops some. This table has about 180,000 clones, roughly 63% appearing once. The sequencing here drew on CD4+ T cells sorted from blood, taken at week 0. The source of these receptors is a human donor with alopecia areata.

The chain joins TRBV30 to TRBJ1-2; perhaps TRBD1 as D (6 bases). Germline assignment: CDR1 GTSNPN and CDR2 SVGIG (reference sequence). V was cut by 8 bases and J by 7 bases, with 17 bases left in between. The CDR3 sequence is 12 residues long. The CDR3 bases are TGTGCCCGGTGGCAACAGGGTCTTGGCTACACCTTC. It codes for CARWQQGLGYTF.

The chain employs TRBV9 and TRBJ2-1, with 7 bases aligning to TRBD1. With 6 bases clipped from V and 3 bases from J, the junction kept 6 bases outside the gene matches. CDR1 and CDR2 from the germline V gene are SGDLS and YYNGEE. The CDR3 length is 14 residues. CDR3 sequence: CASTNGDSYNEQFF. The CDR3 DNA is TGTGCCAGCACCAATGGGGACAGCTACAATGAGCAGTTCTTC.

The chain combines TRBV19 with TRBJ1-2, with D uncertain. With 5 bases removed from V and 6 bases from J, the gap between germline ends came to 19 bases. Germline assignment: CDR1 LNHDA and CDR2 SQIVND (reference sequence). CDR3 length equals 15 residues. The CDR3 DNA follows: TGTGCCAGTAGTTTTTTGGACGGTCATCCTAATGGCTACACCTTC. Amino acids: CASSFLDGHPNGYTF.

This clone has only one observation. This chain joins TRBV25-1 and TRBJ2-1, with TRBD1 matching 8 bases. The V and J ends lost 8 bases and 5 bases, in that order; junction bases with no gene match: 5. This CDR3 spans 13 amino acids. Germline V CDR1 and CDR2: MGHDK, SYGVNS. CDR3 nucleotides: TGTGCCAGCGCCAGGGGGCAGGACAATGAGCAGTTCTTC. Translating gives CASARGQDNEQFF. The entire variable domain, with the rest obtained from reference TRBV25-1 and TRBJ2-1, is as follows: EADIYQTPRYLVIGTGKKITLECSQTMGHDKMYWYQQDPGMELHLIHYSYGVNSTEKGDLSSESTVSRIRTEHFPLTLESARPSHTSQYLCASARGQDNEQFFGPGTRLTVL.

The chain recombines TRBV7-2 with TRBJ2-2, with 8 bases matching TRBD1. V lost 4 bases and J lost 3; bases outside the gene matches: 4. This CDR3 has 15 amino acids. The germline gives CDR1 SGHTA, CDR2 FQGNSA. CDR3 sequence: CASSSRQGYTGELFF. Written as DNA, the CDR3 is TGTGCCAGCAGCTCCCGACAGGGGTACACCGGGGAGCTGTTTTTT.

This CDR3 reads CASSWTGNYGYTF. The CDR3 coding sequence is TGTGCCAGCAGCTGGACAGGGAACTATGGCTACACCTTC. V is TRBV5-6 and J is TRBJ1-2, with TRBD1 matching over 8 bases. V lost 3 bases to trimming and J lost 2 bases; unmatched junction nucleotides: 0. CDR3 size: 13 residues. Germline CDR1 reads SGHDT; CDR2 reads YYEEEE.

This clone was recorded a few times. The V gene is TRBV10-3, the J gene TRBJ1-1; D gene ambiguous. From germline, CDR1 is ENHRY and CDR2 SYGVKD. This CDR3 is built from 14 residues. V lost 7 bases and J 1 base, leaving 13 bases between the germline ends. The CDR3 sequence is CAITSGAPNTEAFF. The CDR3 nucleotides are TGTGCCATCACCTCCGGCGCACCGAACACTGAAGCTTTCTTT.

The rearrangement links TRBV6-5 to TRBJ1-2; no clear D. This CDR3 comprises 15 residues. Germline-derived CDR1 and CDR2 are MNHEY and SVGAGI. V gave up 0 bases and J gave up 1 base, with 9 bases separating them. CDR3: CASSYSLGNNYGYTF. The CDR3 DNA reads as TGTGCCAGCAGTTACTCCCTAGGGAATAACTATGGCTACACCTTC.

The gene calls are TRBV6-5 and TRBJ2-7; D remains ambiguous. Germline-derived CDR1 and CDR2 are MNHEY and SVGAGI. There are 14 residues in the CDR3. Trimming left V 0 bases short and J 2 bases short, with 8 bases between. The CDR3 reads CASSYSYGTYEQYF. The CDR3 nucleotides read TGTGCCAGCAGTTACTCATACGGTACCTACGAGCAGTACTTC.

The chain joins TRBV29-1 to TRBJ2-3; D gene unclear. The germline gives CDR1 SQVTM, CDR2 ANQGSEA. V lost 4 bases to trimming and J lost 2 bases, with 7 bases between them. This CDR3 has 12 residues. CDR3 sequence reads: CSVGILTDTQYF. CDR3 nucleotides: TGCAGCGTTGGTATCCTCACAGATACGCAGTATTTT.

The rearrangement joins TRBV29-1 to TRBJ1-5; a possible D gene is TRBD1 (6 bases). The CDR3 is made up of 15 amino acids. CDR1 and CDR2 from the germline V gene are SQVTM and ANQGSEA. With 6 bases removed from V and 0 bases from J, the gap between germline ends came to 15 bases. The CDR3 nucleotides are TGCAGCGTAATGCAGGGGACCGATAGCAATCAGCCCCAGCATTTT. It specifies CSVMQGTDSNQPQHF.

This clone is labeled medium-sized. The CDR3 reads CASSSRGTGVTPGANVLTF. CDR3 nucleotides: TGTGCCAGCAGCTCCAGGGGCACGGGCGTAACACCTGGGGCCAACGTCCTGACTTTC. The chain couples TRBV7-9 to TRBJ2-6, with D possibly TRBD1 on 6 matching bases. This CDR3 is built from 19 residues. Per the germline V gene, CDR1 is SEHNR and CDR2 is FQNEAQ (reference sequence). The germline V and J ends were trimmed by 4 bases and 2 bases, with 21 bases remaining between them.

V usage is TRBV5-1 and J usage is TRBJ1-6; D unresolved. The germline V gene encodes CDR1 SGHRS and CDR2 YFSETQ. Trimming took off 4 bases at V and 7 bases at J, with 6 bases between the two ends. CDR3 length: 12 residues. CDR3 bases: TGCGCCAGCAGCCTGGACAATTCACCCCTCCACTTT. This encodes CASSLDNSPLHF.

The gene calls are TRBV11-2 and TRBJ2-7; D is unresolved. The CDR3 is 12 amino acids. With 5 bases removed from V and 3 bases from J, the gap between germline ends came to 8 bases. Germline V gene sequence: CDR1 SGHAT, CDR2 FQNNGV. In DNA, the CDR3 is TGTGCCAGCAGCCGACTTGGCTACGAGCAGTACTTC. This translates into CASSRLGYEQYF. Drawing the rest from reference TRBV11-2 and TRBJ2-7, the complete variable domain is EAGVAQSPRYKIIEKRQSVAFWCNPISGHATLYWYQQILGQGPKLLIQFQNNGVVDDSQLPKDRFSAERLKGVDSTLKIQPAKLEDSAVYLCASSRLGYEQYFGPGTRLTVT.

The genes are TRBV5-1 and TRBJ1-6; 10 positions agree with TRBD1. Germline V gives CDR1 SGHRS, CDR2 YFSETQ. CDR3 length: 16 amino acids. Losses at the gene ends were 0 bases for V and 9 bases for J; bases not matched to a gene: 6. The CDR3 here is CASSLATGGLGSPLHF. CDR3 DNA: TGCGCCAGCAGCTTGGCGACAGGGGGCTTGGGTTCACCCCTCCACTTT.

The chain couples TRBV7-8 to TRBJ1-4; tentative D call: TRBD1 (5 bases). Germline V gene data show CDR1 as SGHVS and CDR2 as FQNEAQ. The length of the CDR3 is 14 residues. V lost 5 bases to trimming and J lost 7 bases, with 14 bases between them. CDR3 DNA sequence: TGTGCCAGCAGCGCCTCGGCCGGGGGTGAAAAACTGTTTTTT. Residues: CASSASAGGEKLFF. Variable domain in full (rest from reference TRBV7-8 and TRBJ1-4): GAGVSQSPRYKVAKRGQDVALRCDPISGHVSLFWYQQALGQGPEFLTYFQNEAQLDKSGLPSDRFFAERPEGSVSTLKIQRTQQEDSAVYLCASSASAGGEKLFFGSGTQLSVL.

There are a few counts of this clone. This chain links TRBV9 with TRBJ2-3; D unresolved. Germline V gives CDR1 SGDLS, CDR2 YYNGEE. The CDR3 has 13 residues. The ends were cut back, 2 bases at V and 2 bases at J, with 6 bases in the middle. The CDR3 sequence is CASSVLPTDTQYF. The CDR3 DNA is TGTGCCAGCAGCGTCCTCCCCACAGATACGCAGTATTTT.

The chain has TRBV29-1 and TRBJ2-1; 8 bases agree with TRBD2. The length of the CDR3 is 16 residues. Germline assignment: CDR1 SQVTM and CDR2 ANQGSEA. Trimming at V came to 8 bases and at J to 1 base, leaving 13 bases not matched to a gene. The CDR3 sequence is CSTTGSGGPSYNEQFF. Written as DNA, the CDR3 is TGCAGCACAACCGGGAGCGGGGGTCCTTCCTACAATGAGCAGTTCTTC.

J is TRBJ2-7 and V is TRBV29-1; TRBD1 aligns across 9 bases. CDR1 and CDR2 from the germline V gene are SQVTM and ANQGSEA. The J segment lost 1 base and the V segment lost 6 bases, leaving 7 bases of the junction unmatched. The CDR3 covers 14 residues. The CDR3 loop reads CSVKSGTGSYEQYF. DNA of the CDR3: TGCAGCGTGAAATCCGGGACAGGGTCCTACGAGCAGTACTTC.

The chain employs TRBV7-2 and TRBJ1-5; 8 bases align to TRBD1. Germline CDR1 SGHTA, CDR2 FQGNSA. CDR3 size: 15 residues. The V and J ends lost 3 bases and 5 bases, in that order; junction bases with no gene match: 6. CDR3 protein: CASSFTQGAYQPQHF. CDR3 nucleotide sequence: TGTGCCAGCAGCTTCACTCAGGGGGCTTATCAGCCCCAGCATTTT. Using reference TRBV7-2 and TRBJ1-5 for the parts outside the CDR3, the full variable domain is GAGVSQSPSNKVTEKGKDVELRCDPISGHTALYWYRQSLGQGLEFLIYFQGNSAPDKSGLPSDRFSAERTGGSVSTLTIQRTQQEDSAVYLCASSFTQGAYQPQHFGDGTRLSIL.

This clone was detected once. The J gene is TRBJ1-2, the V gene TRBV5-6, with a possible D match to TRBD1 (6 bases). The CDR3 is made up of 14 amino acids. CDR1 SGHDT and CDR2 YYEEEE come from the germline V gene. The ends were cut back, 3 bases at V and 4 bases at J, with 13 bases in the middle. CDR3 residues: CASSWDKKPYGYTF. The CDR3 DNA follows: TGTGCCAGCAGCTGGGACAAGAAGCCCTATGGCTACACCTTC. The full variable domain, with the rest looked up from reference TRBV5-6 and TRBJ1-2, is DAGVTQSPTHLIKTRGQQVTLRCSPKSGHDTVSWYQQALGQGPQFIFQYYEEEERQRGNFPDRFSGHQFPNYSSELNVNALLLGDSALYLCASSWDKKPYGYTFGSGTRLTVV.

J is TRBJ2-5 and V is TRBV30, with D maybe TRBD1 (6 bases). Per the germline V gene, CDR1 is GTSNPN and CDR2 is SVGIG (reference sequence). V lost 0 bases to trimming and J lost 4 bases, with 15 bases between them. The CDR3 is 15 residues long. In DNA, the CDR3 is TGTGCCTGGAGTGTCCCTCAGGGGCTGGGAGAGACCCAGTACTTC. Protein product: CAWSVPQGLGETQYF. Full variable domain (missing parts from reference TRBV30 and TRBJ2-5): SQTIHQWPATLVQPVGSPLSLECTVEGTSNPNLYWYRQAAGRGLQLLFYSVGIGQISSEVPQNLSASRPQDRQFILSSKKLLLSDSGFYLCAWSVPQGLGETQYFGPGTRLLVL.

V and J are TRBV30 and TRBJ1-2; D is possibly TRBD1 (5 bases). This CDR3 has 17 amino acids. The V and J ends lost 0 bases and 1 base respectively, with 18 bases between them. From germline, CDR1 is GTSNPN and CDR2 SVGIG (reference sequence). In DNA, the CDR3 is TGTGCCTGGAGTGTAGGTCGAACAGGCCAGGGTAACTATGGCTACACCTTC. It encodes CAWSVGRTGQGNYGYTF.

J is TRBJ2-2 and V is TRBV10-3; either TRBD1 or TRBD2 may supply D (6 bases each). CDR3 size: 13 residues. Trimming removed 6 bases at V and 3 bases at J, with 8 bases between. CDR1 and CDR2 from the germline V gene are ENHRY and SYGVKD. CDR3 nucleotides: TGTGCCATCAGCGGGGGCTACACCGGGGAGCTGTTTTTT. Its protein product is CAISGGYTGELFF.

The CDR3 coding sequence is TGTGCCAGCAGCGGAGGGACGGGAGAGACCCAGTACTTC. This codes for CASSGGTGETQYF. J is TRBJ2-5 and V is TRBV9, with D perhaps TRBD1 or TRBD2 (5 bases each). Trimming stripped 3 bases from V and 4 bases from J, with 10 bases between. Germline lookup yields CDR1 SGDLS and CDR2 YYNGEE. This CDR3 is 13 amino acids long. Combining the CDR3 with reference TRBV9 and TRBJ2-5 gives the whole variable domain DSGVTQTPKHLITATGQRVTLRCSPRSGDLSVYWYQQSLDQGLQFLIQYYNGEERAKGNILERFSAQQFPDLHSELNLSSLELGDSALYFCASSGGTGETQYFGPGTRLLVL.

The rearrangement links TRBV19 to TRBJ1-1, with D possibly being TRBD1 (6 bases). Deletions cut 4 bases from V and 6 bases from J, with 18 bases between. Germline V lookup: CDR1 LNHDA, CDR2 SQIVND (reference sequence). This CDR3 is 15 amino acids long. CDR3 loop: CASSNSVSGAAEAFF. CDR3 coding DNA: TGTGCCAGTAGTAATTCCGTCTCGGGGGCGGCTGAAGCTTTCTTT.

The V gene is TRBV7-2, the J gene TRBJ2-3, with TRBD2 matching over 9 bases. There are 15 residues in the CDR3. CDR1 and CDR2 (germline): SGHTA, FQGNSA. V was pared by 2 bases and J by 6 bases, with 6 bases of the junction left unmatched. CDR3 sequence (DNA): TGTGCCAGCAGCTTAACCGTAGCGGGGGTGGATACGCAGTATTTT. Protein product: CASSLTVAGVDTQYF. Based on the CDR3 plus reference TRBV7-2 and TRBJ2-3, the full variable domain is GAGVSQSPSNKVTEKGKDVELRCDPISGHTALYWYRQSLGQGLEFLIYFQGNSAPDKSGLPSDRFSAERTGGSVSTLTIQRTQQEDSAVYLCASSLTVAGVDTQYFGPGTRLTVL.

V and J are TRBV29-1 and TRBJ2-2; maybe TRBD1 (6 bases). Trimming pared 4 bases from V and 1 base from J, leaving 10 bases between. CDR1 is SQVTM, CDR2 ANQGSEA, per germline. CDR3 length equals 14 residues. For the CDR3, the DNA is TGCAGCGTTGGGGACAACTTGAACACCGGGGAGCTGTTTTTT. Amino acid sequence: CSVGDNLNTGELFF.

V usage is TRBV7-3 and J usage is TRBJ2-5; possibly TRBD2 for D (5 bases). There are 13 residues in the CDR3. CDR1 and CDR2 (germline): SGHTA, FQGTGA. V lost 6 bases and J 4 bases, leaving 12 bases between the germline ends. The CDR3 DNA is TGTGCCAGCAGTACGGGGATCGGAGAGACCCAGTACTTC. Protein: CASSTGIGETQYF. The whole variable domain, filled in from reference TRBV7-3 and TRBJ2-5, reads GAGVSQTPSNKVTEKGKYVELRCDPISGHTALYWYRQSLGQGPEFLIYFQGTGAADDSGLPNDRFFAVRPEGSVSTLKIQRTERGDSAVYLCASSTGIGETQYFGPGTRLLVL.

The chain recombines TRBV7-2 with TRBJ2-3; 13 bases fit TRBD2. V dropped 4 bases and J dropped 6; count of bases not matched to a gene: 10. CDR3 length equals 17 residues. Germline lookup yields CDR1 SGHTA and CDR2 FQGNSA. DNA for the CDR3: TGTGCCAGCAGCTCCCTACTAGCGGGGGGGCCGAGGGATACGCAGTATTTT. Protein sequence: CASSSLLAGGPRDTQYF. Variable domain in full (rest from reference TRBV7-2 and TRBJ2-3): GAGVSQSPSNKVTEKGKDVELRCDPISGHTALYWYRQSLGQGLEFLIYFQGNSAPDKSGLPSDRFSAERTGGSVSTLTIQRTQQEDSAVYLCASSSLLAGGPRDTQYFGPGTRLTVL.

The V gene is TRBV30, the J gene TRBJ1-1; no definite D call. V was trimmed by 2 bases and J by 0 bases, leaving 4 bases between them. Germline CDR1 is GTSNPN and CDR2 is SVGIG (reference sequence). The CDR3 spans 12 residues. CDR3 sequence reads: CAWSKMNTEAFF. In nucleotides, the CDR3 is TGTGCCTGGAGTAAGATGAACACTGAAGCTTTCTTT.